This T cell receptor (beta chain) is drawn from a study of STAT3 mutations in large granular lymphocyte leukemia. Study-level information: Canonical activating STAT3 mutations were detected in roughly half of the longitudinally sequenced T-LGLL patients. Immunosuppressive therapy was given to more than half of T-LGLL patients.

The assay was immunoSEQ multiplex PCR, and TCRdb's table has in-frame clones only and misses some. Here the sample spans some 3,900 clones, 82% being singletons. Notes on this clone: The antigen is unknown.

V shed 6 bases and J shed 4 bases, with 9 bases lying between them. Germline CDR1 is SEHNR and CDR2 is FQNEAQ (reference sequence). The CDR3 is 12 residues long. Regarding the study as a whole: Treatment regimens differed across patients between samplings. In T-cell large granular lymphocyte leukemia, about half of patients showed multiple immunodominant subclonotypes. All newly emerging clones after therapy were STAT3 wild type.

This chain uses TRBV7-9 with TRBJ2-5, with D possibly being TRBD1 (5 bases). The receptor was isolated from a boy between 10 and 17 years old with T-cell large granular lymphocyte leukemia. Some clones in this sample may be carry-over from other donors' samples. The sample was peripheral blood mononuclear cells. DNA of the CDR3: TGTGCCAGCAGTTCCCAGGGAGAGACCCAGTACTTC. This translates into CASSSQGETQYF.